The 9 T cell receptor beta chains below were found in one sample sequenced in a study of blood T cell repertoires in COVID-19. TCRdb keeps only in-frame clones here, not all; method: immunoSEQ multiplex PCR. Altogether fewer than 350,000 clones are present, approximately 91% being singletons, with the ten largest covering about 2.3%. Sequenced sample: PBMCs or T cells enriched from blood (not recorded which). Every receptor here comes from a woman aged 40 to 55 with acute COVID-19.

The chain is built from TRBV5-6 and TRBJ2-2, with D maybe TRBD2 (5 bases). Trimming cost V 4 bases and J 3 bases, with 13 bases left between them. The CDR3 is 15 residues long. The germline V gene has CDR1 SGHDT and CDR2 YYEEEE. CDR3: CASSLLEADTGELFF. The CDR3 DNA is TGTGCCAGCAGCCTGCTGGAGGCGGACACCGGGGAGCTGTTTTTT.

J is TRBJ1-2 and V is TRBV15; tentative D call: TRBD1 (6 bases). CDR3 length: 15 residues. Trimming cost V 3 bases and J 4 bases, with 15 bases left between them. Germline assignment: CDR1 LNHNV and CDR2 YYDKDF (reference sequence). CDR3 loop: CATSRGSGTLYGYTF. The DNA for the CDR3 is TGTGCCACCAGCAGGGGATCCGGGACACTCTATGGCTACACCTTC.

This rearrangement joins TRBV7-9 to TRBJ2-1, with a weak D call TRBD1 (6 bases). Between the trimmed V and J ends, which lost 1 base and 9 bases, there was a span of 10 bases. The length of the CDR3 is 13 residues. Germline assignment: CDR1 SEHNR and CDR2 FQNEAQ (reference sequence). The chain's CDR3 is CASSLELGGEQFF. DNA of the CDR3: TGTGCCAGCAGCTTAGAGTTAGGGGGTGAGCAGTTCTTC.

This chain links TRBV3-1 (or the pseudogene TRBV3-2) with TRBJ1-2; 9 bases map to TRBD1. CDR3 length: 15 residues. J was trimmed by 2 bases and V by 1 base; bases with no gene match: 2. Germline lookup yields CDR1 LGHDT and CDR2 YNNKEL (reference sequence). The CDR3 coding sequence is TGTGCCAGCAGCCAAGCTGGGACAGGGAACTATGGCTACACCTTC. This gives the protein CASSQAGTGNYGYTF.

The rearrangement joins TRBV15 to TRBJ2-3, with D possibly matching TRBD1 (6 bases). Trimming took 5 bases from V and 1 from J, leaving 10 bases between them. There are 14 residues in the CDR3. Germline V CDR1 and CDR2: LNHNV, YYDKDF (reference sequence). CDR3 protein: CATSGAGGTDTQYF. CDR3 nucleotides: TGTGCCACCAGCGGAGCAGGGGGCACAGATACGCAGTATTTT.

This rearrangement joins TRBV2 to TRBJ1-4; D is possibly TRBD1 (5 bases). CDR3 size: 15 residues. Trimming took 2 bases from V and 1 from J, leaving 8 bases between them. Germline V lookup: CDR1 SNHLY, CDR2 FYNNEI. The CDR3 coding sequence is TGTGCCAGCAGTGAATACGGGGGAACTAATGAAAAACTGTTTTTT. Its translation: CASSEYGGTNEKLFF.

The sample holds a few counts of this clone. This sequence joins TRBV2 and TRBJ2-7, with D maybe TRBD2 (5 bases). This CDR3 region has 15 residues. The germline V and J ends were trimmed by 2 bases and 2 bases, with 13 bases remaining between them. The germline gives CDR1 SNHLY, CDR2 FYNNEI. The CDR3 here is CASSERGLGTYEQYF. CDR3 coding DNA: TGTGCCAGCAGTGAACGAGGACTCGGGACCTACGAGCAGTACTTC.

On this clone: Other DNA sequences within the sample encode an identical CDR3. The rearrangement uses TRBV5-4 and TRBJ2-7; 7 bases map to TRBD2. From germline, CDR1 is SGHNT and CDR2 YYREEE (reference sequence). CDR3 length: 14 amino acids. With V trimmed by 0 bases and J by 0 bases, 0 bases remained unmatched. For the CDR3, the DNA is TGTGCCAGCAGCTTGGGCGGGGGCTCCTACGAGCAGTACTTC. This sequence encodes CASSLGGGSYEQYF.

The chain combines TRBV19 with TRBJ2-4, with 9 bases that match TRBD1. V lost 6 bases, J lost 9 bases, and 6 bases stayed unmatched. The CDR3 is 13 residues long. The germline V gene encodes CDR1 LNHDA and CDR2 SQIVND (reference sequence). The CDR3 nucleotides read TGTGCCAGTAGCCGGGGACAGGGTCTCATTCAGTACTTC. The encoded protein is CASSRGQGLIQYF.